These 19 T cell receptor beta chains originate from one sample sequenced in a study of blood T cell repertoires in COVID-19 (dated by TCRdb to 2019 to 2021). The library relied on the immunoSEQ multiplex PCR assay. Sourced from immuneACCESS, this table was stored by TCRdb with only in-frame sequences that have V and J called. A share of the clones is absent; for the studies checked, an unresolved V gene accounts for under half, and the remainder has no known explanation. The sample profile shows hundreds of thousands of clones; around 84% of them were found once. The ten largest clones take up about 7% of the sample. Sequencing used PBMCs or T cells enriched from blood (not recorded which). The receptor source for this set is a woman in her forties with acute COVID-19.

The V and J genes are TRBV7-9 and TRBJ2-7; 8 nucleotides line up with TRBD1. There are 15 residues in the CDR3. The germline CDR1 and CDR2 sequences are SEHNR and FQNEAQ (reference sequence). After removal of 5 bases from V and 4 bases from J, the junction contained 10 bases not matched to a gene. Here the CDR3 reads CASSTPTGVGYEQYF. In DNA, the CDR3 is TGTGCCAGCAGCACCCCGACAGGGGTGGGGTACGAGCAGTACTTC. Complete variable domain (other parts from reference TRBV7-9 and TRBJ2-7): DTGVSQNPRHKITKRGQNVTFRCDPISEHNRLYWYRQTLGQGPEFLTYFQNEAQLEKSRLLSDRFSAERPKGSFSTLEIQRTEQGDSAMYLCASSTPTGVGYEQYFGPGTRLTVT.

The chain joins TRBV6-5 to TRBJ1-2; D is undetermined. Trimming pared 6 bases from V and 13 bases from J, leaving 24 bases between. In germline, CDR1 is MNHEY, CDR2 SVGAGI. CDR3 length: 14 residues. CDR3 protein: CASSSAGRPMVVTF. CDR3 DNA: TGTGCCAGCAGCTCCGCGGGGAGACCTATGGTCGTCACCTTC.

This clone showed up just a few times. The chain is built from TRBV28 and TRBJ1-1; 10 nucleotides line up with TRBD1. The germline CDR1 and CDR2 sequences are MDHEN and SYDVKM. J gave up 0 bases and V 1 base, and 5 bases lay outside the gene matches. The CDR3 contains 17 residues. CDR3 loop: CASSLLGTGALNTEAFF. The CDR3 region has the DNA TGTGCCAGCAGTTTATTAGGGACAGGGGCACTGAACACTGAAGCTTTCTTT.

The gene calls are TRBV2 and TRBJ2-1; TRBD2 might be the D (5 bases). Trimming removed 6 bases from V and 14 bases from J, with 5 bases in between. CDR1 is SNHLY and CDR2 is FYNNEI in the germline V gene. The CDR3 sequence is 8 residues long. DNA of the CDR3: TGTGCCAGCAGGGGAGAGTTCTTC. This encodes CASRGEFF.

The rearrangement uses TRBV19 and TRBJ2-1; TRBD2 is a possible D gene (6 bases). The V gene's germline CDR1 is LNHDA and CDR2 SQIVND (reference sequence). The CDR3 covers 14 residues. The V and J ends lost 3 bases and 9 bases respectively, with 15 bases between them. The CDR3 DNA reads TGTGCCAGTAGTATCCGCGGGGACCCGGGTGAGCAGTTCTTC. Its protein product is CASSIRGDPGEQFF.

The V and J genes are TRBV7-2 and TRBJ2-1; D possibly corresponds to TRBD2 (5 bases). Germline CDR1 and CDR2: SGHTA and FQGNSA. The CDR3 is made up of 12 amino acids. V was cut by 5 bases and J by 10 bases, with 12 bases left in between. The CDR3 region is CASSQLVAEQFF. In DNA, the CDR3 is TGTGCCAGCAGCCAACTTGTAGCGGAGCAGTTCTTC. Supplemented by reference TRBV7-2 and TRBJ2-1, the full variable domain reads GAGVSQSPSNKVTEKGKDVELRCDPISGHTALYWYRQSLGQGLEFLIYFQGNSAPDKSGLPSDRFSAERTGGSVSTLTIQRTQQEDSAVYLCASSQLVAEQFFGPGTRLTVL.

The CDR3 nucleotides are TGCGCCAGCAGCTGGGGTTATAGGACAGACGATTCAAATTCACCCCTCCACTTT. This sequence encodes CASSWGYRTDDSNSPLHF. The rearrangement joins TRBV5-1 to TRBJ1-6; a weak D match, TRBD1 (6 bases). The germline CDR1 and CDR2 sequences are SGHRS and YFSETQ. V lost 3 bases, J lost 7 bases, and 23 bases lay in between. The CDR3 runs to 18 residues.

The chain joins TRBV5-4 to TRBJ2-5; perhaps TRBD2 as D (6 bases). The V and J ends lost 0 bases and 3 bases respectively, with 12 bases between them. The CDR3 has 15 residues. Looked up from germline, CDR1 is SGHNT and CDR2 is YYREEE (reference sequence). The CDR3, as DNA: TGTGCCAGCAGCTTGGGATCGGGAGTCAAAGAGACCCAGTACTTC. Translated, it gives CASSLGSGVKETQYF.

The chain couples TRBV28 to TRBJ2-7; 9 bases agree with TRBD2. Germline CDR1 is MDHEN and CDR2 is SYDVKM. The V and J ends lost 6 bases and 0 bases, in that order; junction bases with no gene match: 21. The CDR3 is made up of 20 amino acids. The CDR3 bases are TGTGCCAGCAGCCGGCGCTTGGGACTAGCATCAAGTATATCCTCCTACGAGCAGTACTTC. This encodes CASSRRLGLASSISSYEQYF.

This sequence joins TRBV5-4 and TRBJ1-2, with 9 bases identical to TRBD1. V lost 6 bases and J lost 5; bases outside the gene matches: 5. Germline V gene data show CDR1 as SGHNT and CDR2 as YYREEE (reference sequence). The CDR3 contains 13 residues. The CDR3 bases are TGTGCCAGCACTATGACAGGGGGATATGGCTACACCTTC. Translating it yields CASTMTGGYGYTF.

The chain couples TRBV18 to TRBJ2-7, with D possibly TRBD1 on 6 matching bases. Germline loops: CDR1 KGHSH, CDR2 LQKENI. V lost 3 bases to trimming and J lost 6 bases, with 18 bases between them. The CDR3 consists of 15 residues. CDR3 bases: TGTGCCAGCTCACCCCTGGACGGCAGAGGGGGCGAGCAGTACTTC. Its protein product is CASSPLDGRGGEQYF. The variable domain in full, with the rest retrieved from reference TRBV18 and TRBJ2-7, is NAGVMQNPRHLVRRRGQEARLRCSPMKGHSHVYWYRQLPEEGLKFMVYLQKENIIDESGMPKERFSAEFPKEGPSILRIQQVVRGDSAAYFCASSPLDGRGGEQYFGPGTRLTVT.

V is TRBV3-1 (or the pseudogene TRBV3-2) and J is TRBJ2-3, with TRBD2 matching 15 bases. The germline V gene has CDR1 LGHDT and CDR2 YNNKEL (reference sequence). The CDR3 has 20 residues. Trimming at V came to 0 bases and at J to 7 bases, leaving 14 bases not matched to a gene. This CDR3 is CASSQERGLAGGSARNTQYF. The CDR3, as DNA: TGTGCCAGCAGCCAAGAGAGAGGACTAGCGGGGGGGTCAGCACGAAATACGCAGTATTTT.

V and J are TRBV19 and TRBJ1-5; a possible D gene is TRBD1 (5 bases). Trimming left V 1 base short and J 2 bases short, with 18 bases between. The CDR3 is made up of 18 amino acids. Germline V gene sequence: CDR1 LNHDA, CDR2 SQIVND (reference sequence). The CDR3 DNA reads TGTGCCAGTAGTATAGCTGGGGGGATGGGGGTTGGCAATCAGCCCCAGCATTTT. Translated: CASSIAGGMGVGNQPQHF.

This chain connects TRBV6-5 to TRBJ1-5; D remains ambiguous. Trimming removed 7 bases from V and 9 bases from J, with 13 bases in between. Germline lookup yields CDR1 MNHEY and CDR2 SVGAGI. The CDR3 is 12 residues long. In DNA form, the CDR3 reads TGTGCCAGCAACGCCCGCCCCGGGCCCCAGCATTTT. This sequence encodes CASNARPGPQHF.

The V call is TRBV5-1, the J call TRBJ2-3; 10 bases align to TRBD2. V was clipped by 5 bases and J by 0 bases; unmatched bases: 9. The CDR3 sequence is 17 residues long. The germline V gene has CDR1 SGHRS and CDR2 YFSETQ. CDR3 DNA sequence: TGCGCCAGCAGTTCACTAGCGGGGACGAGTAGCACAGATACGCAGTATTTT. Translating it yields CASSSLAGTSSTDTQYF.

The chain joins TRBV5-4 to TRBJ2-3; maybe TRBD2 (5 bases). Germline V gene lookup returns CDR1 SGHNT and CDR2 YYREEE (reference sequence). The V and J ends lost 4 bases and 0 bases respectively, with 9 bases between them. This CDR3 is 14 amino acids long. This CDR3 reads CASSPRTSTDTQYF. The CDR3 DNA reads TGTGCCAGCAGCCCCCGGACTAGCACAGATACGCAGTATTTT. Filled out from reference TRBV5-4 and TRBJ2-3, the complete variable domain reads ETGVTQSPTHLIKTRGQQVTLRCSSQSGHNTVSWYQQALGQGPQFIFQYYREEENGRGNFPPRFSGLQFPNYSSELNVNALELDDSALYLCASSPRTSTDTQYFGPGTRLTVL.

This clone came up a few times. Other DNA sequences from this sample encode an identical CDR3 as well. V is TRBV7-2 and J is TRBJ2-1; 7 bases fit TRBD1. The ends lost 1 base at V and 0 bases at J; junction bases unmatched: 0. CDR3 length: 15 residues. CDR1 SGHTA and CDR2 FQGNSA come from the germline V gene. CDR3 nucleotide sequence: TGTGCCAGCAGCTTAGGACAGGGCTCCTACAATGAGCAGTTCTTC. The encoded protein is CASSLGQGSYNEQFF.

This clone was observed once. The V gene is TRBV30, the J gene TRBJ2-7, with 8 positions matching TRBD1. Germline assignment: CDR1 GTSNPN and CDR2 SVGIG (reference sequence). Trimming cost V 3 bases and J 1 base; bases outside gene matches: 8. CDR3 length equals 15 residues. This CDR3 reads CAWRTLQGGSYEQYF. CDR3 sequence (DNA): TGTGCCTGGAGGACCCTACAGGGGGGTTCCTACGAGCAGTACTTC.

CDR3 nucleotide sequence: TGCAGCGTTGATACGGGGGGTAATGGCTACACCTTC. Protein product: CSVDTGGNGYTF. The gene calls are TRBV29-1 and TRBJ1-2, with D possibly being TRBD1 (5 bases). The V gene's germline CDR1 is SQVTM and CDR2 ANQGSEA. V was pared by 3 bases and J by 6 bases, with 11 bases between. The CDR3 is made up of 12 amino acids. Looking up the rest from reference TRBV29-1 and TRBJ1-2 gives the full variable domain: SAVISQKPSRDICQRGTSLTIQCQVDSQVTMMFWYRQQPGQSLTLIATANQGSEATYESGFVIDKFPISRPNLTFSTLTVSNMSPEDSSIYLCSVDTGGNGYTFGSGTRLTVV.